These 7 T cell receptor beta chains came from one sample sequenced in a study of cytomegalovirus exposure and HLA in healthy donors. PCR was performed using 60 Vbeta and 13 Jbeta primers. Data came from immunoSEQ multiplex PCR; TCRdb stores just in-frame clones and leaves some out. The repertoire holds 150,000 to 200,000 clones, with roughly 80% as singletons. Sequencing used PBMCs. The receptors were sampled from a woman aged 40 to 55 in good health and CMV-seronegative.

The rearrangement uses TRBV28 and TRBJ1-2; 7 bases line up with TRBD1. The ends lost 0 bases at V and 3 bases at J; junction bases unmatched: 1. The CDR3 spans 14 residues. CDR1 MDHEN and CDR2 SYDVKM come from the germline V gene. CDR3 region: CASSLWQGDYGYTF. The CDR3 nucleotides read TGTGCCAGCAGTTTATGGCAGGGGGACTATGGCTACACCTTC.

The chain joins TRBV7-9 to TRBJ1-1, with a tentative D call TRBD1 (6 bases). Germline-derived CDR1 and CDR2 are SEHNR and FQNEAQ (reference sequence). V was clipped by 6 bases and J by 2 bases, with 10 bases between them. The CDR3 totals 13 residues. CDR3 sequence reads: CASRQGYNTEAFF. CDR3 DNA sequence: TGTGCCAGCAGACAGGGTTATAACACTGAAGCTTTCTTT.

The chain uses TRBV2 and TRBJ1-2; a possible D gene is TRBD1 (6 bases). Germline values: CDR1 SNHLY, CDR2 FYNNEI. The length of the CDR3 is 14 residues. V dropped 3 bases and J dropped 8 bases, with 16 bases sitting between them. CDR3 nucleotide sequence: TGTGCCAGCAGTGATCTGCGGCAGGGGATGGGCTACACCTTC. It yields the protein CASSDLRQGMGYTF.

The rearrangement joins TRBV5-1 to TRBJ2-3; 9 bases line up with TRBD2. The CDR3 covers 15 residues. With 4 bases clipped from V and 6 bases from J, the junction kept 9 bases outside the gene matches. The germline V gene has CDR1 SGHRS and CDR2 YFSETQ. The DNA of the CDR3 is TGCGCCAGCAGCGCCGGGACTAGCCCATGGGATACGCAGTATTTT. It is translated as CASSAGTSPWDTQYF.

The CDR3 is CASSLLSPGETQYF. DNA of the CDR3: TGCGCCAGCAGCTTGTTATCCCCGGGAGAGACCCAGTACTTC. The rearrangement joins TRBV5-1 to TRBJ2-5; D is uncertain. V was trimmed by 1 base and J by 4 bases, leaving 11 bases between them. The germline V gene has CDR1 SGHRS and CDR2 YFSETQ. This CDR3 region has 14 residues.

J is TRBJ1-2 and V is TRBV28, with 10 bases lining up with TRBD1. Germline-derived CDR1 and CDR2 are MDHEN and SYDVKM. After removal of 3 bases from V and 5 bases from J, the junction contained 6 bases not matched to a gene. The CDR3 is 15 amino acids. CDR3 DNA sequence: TGTGCCAGCAGTTTGGGACAGGGGAACCCTTATGGCTACACCTTC. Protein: CASSLGQGNPYGYTF.

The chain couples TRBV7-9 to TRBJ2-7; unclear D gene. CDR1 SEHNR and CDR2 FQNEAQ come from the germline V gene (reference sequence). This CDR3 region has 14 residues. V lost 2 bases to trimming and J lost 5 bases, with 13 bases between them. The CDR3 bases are TGTGCCAGCAGCTTATTGGCAGAAATCCACGAGCAGTACTTC. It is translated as CASSLLAEIHEQYF. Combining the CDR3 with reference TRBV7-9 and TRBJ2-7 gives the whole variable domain DTGVSQNPRHKITKRGQNVTFRCDPISEHNRLYWYRQTLGQGPEFLTYFQNEAQLEKSRLLSDRFSAERPKGSFSTLEIQRTEQGDSAMYLCASSLLAEIHEQYFGPGTRLTVT.